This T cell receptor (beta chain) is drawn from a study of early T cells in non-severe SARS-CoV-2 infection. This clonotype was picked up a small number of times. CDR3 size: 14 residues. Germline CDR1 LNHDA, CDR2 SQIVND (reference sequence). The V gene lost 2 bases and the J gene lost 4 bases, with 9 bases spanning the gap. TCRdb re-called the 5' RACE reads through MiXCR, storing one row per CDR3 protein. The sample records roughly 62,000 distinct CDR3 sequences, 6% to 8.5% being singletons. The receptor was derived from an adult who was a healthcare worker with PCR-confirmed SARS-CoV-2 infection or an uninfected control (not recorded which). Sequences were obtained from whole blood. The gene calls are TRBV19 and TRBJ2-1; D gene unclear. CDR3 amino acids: CASSITPAYNEQFF. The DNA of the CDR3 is TGTGCCAGTAGTATAACCCCTGCTTACAATGAGCAGTTCTTC.